The 26 T cell receptor beta chains in this list originate from one sample, sequenced in a study of T cell responses to AZD1222 COVID-19 vaccine. Sequencing used immunoSEQ multiplex PCR; TCRdb keeps in-frame clones, though not all of them. The table records 85,000 to 90,000 clones, about 88% of them present only once. Sequencing was performed on peripheral blood, taken 28 days after the second AZD1222 dose. The receptors stem from an adult who received the AZD1222 COVID-19 vaccine.

V usage is TRBV30 and J usage is TRBJ2-5; 12 nucleotides align to TRBD2. The CDR3 covers 14 residues. Per the germline V gene, CDR1 is GTSNPN and CDR2 is SVGIG (reference sequence). V trimming: 5 bases; J trimming: 7 bases; junction bases outside the gene matches: 8. The CDR3 coding sequence is TGTGCCTGGTCCACTAGCGGGGGGAGGGGGACCCAGTACTTC. It specifies CAWSTSGGRGTQYF.

The rearrangement uses TRBV3-1 (or the pseudogene TRBV3-2) and TRBJ2-5; the D call may be TRBD1 or TRBD2 (6 bases each). Germline CDR1 LGHDT, CDR2 YNNKEL (reference sequence). Trimming pared 1 base from V and 4 bases from J, leaving 22 bases between. This CDR3 has 18 residues. CDR3 coding DNA: TGTGCCAGCAGCCAAGGTTGGGGGCTGGGGGGCGAGGCAGAGACCCAGTACTTC. Its translation is CASSQGWGLGGEAETQYF.

V usage is TRBV6-5 and J usage is TRBJ1-4; D possibly corresponds to TRBD1 (5 bases). CDR3 length equals 14 residues. The V gene's germline CDR1 is MNHEY and CDR2 SVGAGI. Deletions cut 5 bases from V and 8 bases from J, with 15 bases between. CDR3 DNA: TGTGCCAGCAGTCCGGAAGGAAGGGGAGAAAAACTGTTTTTT. This codes for CASSPEGRGEKLFF.

The chain has TRBV7-9 and TRBJ1-1, with D possibly TRBD1 on 5 matching bases. The CDR3 runs 15 residues. Germline values: CDR1 SEHNR, CDR2 FQNEAQ (reference sequence). The V and J ends lost 1 base and 2 bases respectively, with 11 bases between them. The CDR3: CASSLDEGRNTEAFF. CDR3 nucleotides: TGTGCCAGCAGCTTAGATGAGGGGCGCAACACTGAAGCTTTCTTT.

This chain joins TRBV3-1 (or the pseudogene TRBV3-2) and TRBJ2-5; 8 bases align to TRBD1. After removal of 4 bases from V and 2 bases from J, the junction contained 3 bases not matched to a gene. Germline assignment: CDR1 LGHDT and CDR2 YNNKEL (reference sequence). The CDR3 is 14 residues long. The CDR3 DNA reads as TGTGCCAGCAGCCCGTGGACAGGGCAAGAGACCCAGTACTTC. Translated, it gives CASSPWTGQETQYF.

The gene calls are TRBV19 and TRBJ2-3; 9 bases fit TRBD2. The germline V gene has CDR1 LNHDA and CDR2 SQIVND (reference sequence). This CDR3 region has 16 residues. The J segment lost 5 bases and the V segment lost 4 bases, leaving 10 bases of the junction unmatched. CDR3 in amino acids: CASSSGQAGGGDTQYF. The CDR3 DNA reads TGTGCCAGTAGTAGTGGACAAGCGGGGGGAGGAGATACGCAGTATTTT.

A single count supports this clone. This rearrangement joins TRBV6-6 to TRBJ1-2, with unresolved D. The V gene's germline CDR1 is MNHNY and CDR2 SVGAGI (reference sequence). V shed 7 bases and J shed 5 bases, with 5 bases lying between them. The CDR3 covers 10 residues. Here the CDR3 DNA reads TGTGCCAGCAAACAGTATGGCTACACCTTC. This translates into CASKQYGYTF.

A few counts support this clone. V is TRBV18 and J is TRBJ1-6; D remains ambiguous. V was pared by 2 bases and J by 8 bases, with 13 bases between. The CDR3 runs 15 residues. Per germline, CDR1 KGHSH and CDR2 LQKENI. CDR3 loop: CASSPTSTADSPLHF. CDR3 DNA: TGTGCCAGCTCACCAACATCAACAGCAGATTCACCCCTCCACTTT.

This clone was observed a few times. At the DNA level, this CDR3 is encoded by other sequences in the same sample as well. The chain carries TRBV30 and TRBJ1-5; D is perhaps TRBD1 (6 bases). The CDR3 covers 13 residues. The ends were cut back, 0 bases at V and 4 bases at J, with 7 bases in the middle. Looked up from germline, CDR1 is GTSNPN and CDR2 is SVGIG (reference sequence). CDR3 nucleotide sequence: TGTGCCTGGAGTGTACAGGGAAATCAGCCCCAGCATTTT. It yields the protein CAWSVQGNQPQHF.

The J gene is TRBJ2-3, the V gene TRBV7-9; TRBD1 matches at 11 bases. Germline lookup yields CDR1 SEHNR and CDR2 FQNEAQ (reference sequence). The V and J ends lost 5 bases and 4 bases, in that order; junction bases with no gene match: 8. CDR3 size: 16 residues. CDR3 region: CASSLLGQGAPDTQYF. CDR3 DNA: TGTGCCAGCAGCCTCCTAGGACAGGGGGCGCCAGATACGCAGTATTTT.

The chain has TRBV10-3 and TRBJ1-1; 10 nucleotides align to TRBD1. V lost 6 bases, J lost 3 bases, and 4 bases stayed unmatched. The CDR3 has 14 amino acids. The V gene's germline CDR1 is ENHRY and CDR2 SYGVKD. The CDR3 DNA follows: TGTGCCATCAGGGGACAGGGGTGGGACACTGAAGCTTTCTTT. As protein: CAIRGQGWDTEAFF.

This chain links TRBV5-1 with TRBJ1-2; D gene ambiguous. Germline-derived CDR1 and CDR2 are SGHRS and YFSETQ. The CDR3 length is 11 residues. Deletions cut 3 bases from V and 3 bases from J, with 3 bases between. CDR3 DNA: TGCGCCAGCAGCTCCTACTATGGCTACACCTTC. This gives the protein CASSSYYGYTF.

V gene TRBV5-1 combines with J gene TRBJ2-7, with D uncertain. The CDR3 runs to 12 residues. Per the germline V gene, CDR1 is SGHRS and CDR2 is YFSETQ. The germline V and J ends were trimmed by 0 bases and 5 bases, with 6 bases remaining between them. CDR3 coding DNA: TGCGCCAGCAGCTTGGTTAGGGACGAGCAGTACTTC. This codes for CASSLVRDEQYF.

This clone has just a few counts. The genes are TRBV11-2 and TRBJ2-7, with 8 bases fitting TRBD1. V lost 5 bases to trimming and J lost 3 bases; unmatched junction nucleotides: 6. This CDR3 region has 14 residues. Germline V lookup: CDR1 SGHAT, CDR2 FQNNGV. The chain's CDR3 is CASSLGQGLYEQYF. CDR3 bases: TGTGCCAGCAGCCTTGGACAGGGTCTCTACGAGCAGTACTTC.

The gene calls are TRBV7-9 and TRBJ1-2; unclear D gene. The V and J ends lost 1 base and 6 bases respectively, with 18 bases between them. The CDR3 runs to 16 residues. Germline V gives CDR1 SEHNR, CDR2 FQNEAQ (reference sequence). This CDR3 is CASSLGEFEAGNGYTF. CDR3 coding DNA: TGTGCCAGCAGCTTAGGGGAGTTTGAGGCGGGGAATGGCTACACCTTC.

The V call is TRBV5-6, the J call TRBJ1-6; D gene uncertain. Germline V gives CDR1 SGHDT, CDR2 YYEEEE. V lost 4 bases and J lost 4, with 9 bases in between. This CDR3 has 14 residues. The CDR3, as DNA: TGTGCCAGCAGCCCCCAGTTTTATAATTCACCCCTCCACTTT. Its translation: CASSPQFYNSPLHF.

This clone was observed a single time. The chain links TRBV6-5 to TRBJ1-2, with D perhaps matching TRBD1 (6 bases). CDR1 and CDR2 from the germline V gene are MNHEY and SVGAGI. The CDR3 consists of 14 residues. The V end lost 4 bases, the J end lost 10 bases, and 19 bases lay between the germline ends. In DNA form, the CDR3 reads TGTGCCAGCAGTTGGACCCGACAGGCTATAATCTACACCTTC. As protein: CASSWTRQAIIYTF.

The V and J genes are TRBV10-1 and TRBJ2-2; weak D call: TRBD2 (6 bases). Trimming removed 5 bases at V and 2 bases at J, with 9 bases between. CDR3 length equals 14 residues. The germline gives CDR1 WNHNN, CDR2 SYGVQD (reference sequence). Here the CDR3 DNA reads TGCGCCAGCAGTCCGGGGGTAAACACCGGGGAGCTGTTTTTT. Translated: CASSPGVNTGELFF.

V usage is TRBV7-9 and J usage is TRBJ1-1; 8 bases match TRBD1. CDR1 is SEHNR and CDR2 is FQNEAQ in the germline V gene (reference sequence). The J segment lost 4 bases and the V segment lost 7 bases, leaving 5 bases of the junction unmatched. CDR3 length: 13 residues. CDR3 in amino acids: CASKDRGFTEAFF. In nucleotides, the CDR3 is TGTGCCAGCAAAGACAGGGGATTCACTGAAGCTTTCTTT.

This clone was recorded once. This chain uses TRBV2 with TRBJ1-5; D is ambiguous. The V end was cut by 5 bases, the J end by 6 bases, with 14 bases between. The CDR3 length is 14 residues. In germline, CDR1 is SNHLY, CDR2 FYNNEI. CDR3 region: CASSPGPLGQPQHF. CDR3 coding DNA: TGTGCCAGCAGTCCCGGGCCCCTCGGTCAGCCCCAGCATTTT.

The CDR3, as DNA: TGCGCCAGCAGGTTGACAGGGGGGGCTTTCTATGGCTACACCTTC. It codes for CASRLTGGAFYGYTF. The chain joins TRBV5-1 to TRBJ1-2, with 9 bases matching TRBD1. Germline V lookup: CDR1 SGHRS, CDR2 YFSETQ. The junction had 9 bases not matched to a gene; V was cut back by 5 bases and J by 4 bases. The CDR3 loop spans 15 amino acids. The full variable domain, in which reference TRBV5-1 and TRBJ1-2 provide the parts outside the CDR3, is KAGVTQTPRYLIKTRGQQVTLSCSPISGHRSVSWYQQTPGQGLQFLFEYFSETQRNKGNFPGRFSGRQFSNSRSEMNVSTLELGDSALYLCASRLTGGAFYGYTFGSGTRLTVV.

There are a few counts of this clone. V gene TRBV7-9 combines with J gene TRBJ2-1; the D gene is possibly TRBD1 (6 bases). The CDR3 is 15 residues long. V shed 3 bases and J shed 4 bases, with 13 bases lying between them. Germline V CDR1 and CDR2: SEHNR, FQNEAQ (reference sequence). CDR3 amino acids: CASSFVQGIYNEQFF. The DNA of the CDR3 is TGTGCCAGCAGCTTCGTCCAGGGGATTTACAATGAGCAGTTCTTC.

The rearrangement links TRBV5-6 to TRBJ1-2, with 7 bases aligning to TRBD1. The germline V gene encodes CDR1 SGHDT and CDR2 YYEEEE. This CDR3 region has 14 residues. The V gene end was trimmed by 4 bases and the J gene end by 4 bases; junction bases not matched to a gene: 7. The CDR3 spells CASSLGQIAYGYTF. The CDR3 DNA sequence: TGTGCCAGCAGCCTGGGACAGATAGCCTATGGCTACACCTTC.

V and J are TRBV11-2 and TRBJ1-3, with unresolved D. V was clipped by 4 bases and J by 0 bases, with 13 bases between them. Germline values: CDR1 SGHAT, CDR2 FQNNGV. CDR3 length: 16 amino acids. The CDR3 sequence: CASSSGSRSSGNTIYF. CDR3 DNA sequence: TGTGCCAGCAGCTCGGGGAGCAGATCCTCTGGAAACACCATATATTTT.

The gene calls are TRBV19 and TRBJ1-1; D is unclear. Trimming stripped 5 bases from V and 4 bases from J, with 14 bases between. The germline V gene has CDR1 LNHDA and CDR2 SQIVND (reference sequence). The CDR3 is 14 residues long. The CDR3 here is CASSRGGLITEAFF. As DNA, the CDR3 is TGTGCCAGTAGTCGCGGCGGCCTAATCACTGAAGCTTTCTTT.

J is TRBJ1-6 and V is TRBV3-1 (or the pseudogene TRBV3-2); 8 nucleotides line up with TRBD1. The V and J ends lost 0 bases and 13 bases, in that order; junction bases with no gene match: 8. Per germline, CDR1 LGHDT and CDR2 YNNKEL (reference sequence). CDR3 length: 15 amino acids. The CDR3 nucleotides read TGTGCCAGCAGCCAAGATCCAGGGGGCTCGGTTCCCCTCCACTTT. As protein: CASSQDPGGSVPLHF.